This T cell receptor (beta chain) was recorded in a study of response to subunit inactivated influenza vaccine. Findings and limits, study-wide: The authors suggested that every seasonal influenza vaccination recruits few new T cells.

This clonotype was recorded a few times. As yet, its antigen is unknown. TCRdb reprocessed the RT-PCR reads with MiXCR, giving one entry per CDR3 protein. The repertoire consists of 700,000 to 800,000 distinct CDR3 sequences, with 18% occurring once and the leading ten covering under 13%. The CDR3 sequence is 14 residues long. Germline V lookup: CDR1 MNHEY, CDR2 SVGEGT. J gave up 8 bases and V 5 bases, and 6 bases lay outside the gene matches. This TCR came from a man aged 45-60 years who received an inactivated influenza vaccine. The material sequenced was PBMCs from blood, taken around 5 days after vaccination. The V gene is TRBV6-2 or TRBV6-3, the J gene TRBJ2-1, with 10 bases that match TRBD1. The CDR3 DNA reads TGTGCCAGCAGTCGGACAGGGGGATACGATGAGCAGTTCTTC. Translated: CASSRTGGYDEQFF.